One TCR beta chain is described in this entry. Antigen unknown. The CDR3 covers 15 residues. Germline CDR1 is MNHEY and CDR2 is SVGAGI. With 7 bases clipped from V and 3 bases from J, the junction kept 9 bases outside the gene matches. The data derive from a study of shared clonotypes between healthy human individuals. Notes on the study in general: In a few donors, around 5% of naive CD4 clonotypes appeared in common. Generally, naive subsets came out with larger estimated richness than memory subsets. Among donors, clonotype sharing was expected to be affected by sequencing depth.

Naive CD8 cells were CD45RO-negative, positively selected for CCR7, excluding terminally differentiated effector memory CD45RA+ cells. Every one of the donors was a Caucasian adult that lived in Nashville, Tennessee. Sequenced by immunoSEQ multiplex PCR; TCRdb stores in-frame clones only, minus some. There are about 2.1 million clones in the sample; 85% to 95% occur only once, and around 1.7% lies in the top ten. This receptor was identified in a man in his late teens or twenties in good health. Some clones in this sample may be carry-over from other donors' samples. Sequencing was performed on naive CD8+ T cells from PBMCs. The chain has TRBV6-5 and TRBJ2-7; 10 nucleotides match TRBD1. This chain's CDR3 is CASKGARDRGYEQYF. The CDR3, as DNA: TGTGCCAGCAAGGGTGCTCGGGACAGGGGCTACGAGCAGTACTTC.